This TCR beta chain was recorded in a study of siplizumab effects on memory and regulatory T cells. Findings and caveats of the study: Suppressive activity of Tregs proliferating in siplizumab cultures remained unconfirmed.

Repertoires were generated with immunoSEQ multiplex PCR, while TCRdb's copy carries only in-frame clones and drops some. The sample has around 110,000 clones; about 94% are singletons. Trimming stripped 6 bases from V and 8 bases from J, with 22 bases between. The CDR3 consists of 15 residues. The germline CDR1 and CDR2 sequences are SGHTA and FQGNSA. Comments on this clone: Its antigen is unknown.

The sequenced sample consisted of non-Treg CD4+ T cells sorted from blood. The chain uses TRBV7-2 and TRBJ1-2, with no clear D. This sequence was found in a human donor in good health. The CDR3 region has the DNA TGTGCCAGCAGTCCTGTCGTGTCGGCTGCGGGGGGCTACACCTTC. As protein: CASSPVVSAAGGYTF.